This T cell receptor beta chain was obtained from a study of blood T cell dynamics during melanoma immunotherapy. Time point here: pre-treatment baseline. Sequencing was performed with immunoSEQ multiplex PCR; in TCRdb, only in-frame clones are kept and a portion is missing. The sample gives roughly 11,000 clones, around four fifths of which show up once; 15% to 20% is in the top ten. The specimen comprised blood, sampled from a patient treated with checkpoint blockade. This sequence was found in a human donor with melanoma.

In nucleotides, the CDR3 is TGTGCCAGCAGTTTATTGGGGGGAGGATCCGGGGCCAACGTCCTGACTTTC. Its translation is CASSLLGGGSGANVLTF. This chain joins TRBV27 and TRBJ2-6; TRBD2 is a possible D gene (6 bases). Per the germline V gene, CDR1 is MNHEY and CDR2 is SMNVEV (reference sequence). The CDR3 consists of 17 residues. Trimming left V 1 base short and J 4 bases short, with 14 bases between.